Here is one TCR beta chain with its context. Germline CDR1 MRHNA, CDR2 SNTAGT. V was clipped by 4 bases and J by 1 base, with 8 bases between them. CDR3 length: 14 residues. In the original workflow: For nucleated cells, counts were estimated from reference gene primer amplification. Using immunoSEQ multiplex PCR, the repertoire was profiled, and TCRdb retains in-frame clones only, with some absent. D and trimming come from the DNA, and the V and J calls and clone size come from that table. The repertoire holds 210,000 or so clones, with more than 70% as singletons. The data stem from a study of blood T cell repertoires in COVID-19.

Sequencing was done on a sample of peripheral blood. This chain links TRBV6-4 with TRBJ2-1; no clear D. This clonotype originated in a woman aged 40 to 55 who had recovered from COVID-19. The CDR3 region has the DNA TGTGCCAGCAGTGTGAGTAGATCCTACAATGAGCAGTTCTTC. It specifies CASSVSRSYNEQFF.